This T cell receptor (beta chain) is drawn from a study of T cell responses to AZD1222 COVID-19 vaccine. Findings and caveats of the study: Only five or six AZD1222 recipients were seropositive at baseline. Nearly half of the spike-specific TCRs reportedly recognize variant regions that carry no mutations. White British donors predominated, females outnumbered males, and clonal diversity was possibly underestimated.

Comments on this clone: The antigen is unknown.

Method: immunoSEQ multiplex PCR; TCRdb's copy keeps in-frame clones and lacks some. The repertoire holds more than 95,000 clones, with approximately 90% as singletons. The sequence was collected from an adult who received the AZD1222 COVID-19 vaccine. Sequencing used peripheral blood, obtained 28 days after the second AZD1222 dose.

The CDR3 nucleotides are TGTGCCACCTCCAGCTCCTACGAGCAGTACTTC. It codes for CATSSSYEQYF. The chain has TRBV28 and TRBJ2-7; D unclear. The CDR3 totals 11 residues. Per the germline V gene, CDR1 is MDHEN and CDR2 is SYDVKM. Trimming took off 10 bases at V and 0 bases at J, with 7 bases between the two ends.